The entry below describes one T cell receptor (beta chain). This entry belongs to a study of OX40 agonist ivuxolimab in advanced cancers. TCRdb keeps only in-frame clones here, not all; method: immunoSEQ multiplex PCR. The sample holds 78,000 or so clones, 92% seen once. Here the sequenced sample was CD4+ or CD8+ T cells sorted from blood, taken in a trial of the OX40 agonist ivuxolimab. The clonotype was recovered from an adult with an advanced solid tumor such as melanoma, head and neck, liver or kidney cancer.

In DNA, the CDR3 is TGTGCCAGCAGTTTCCATTTGGCAGAACTCTCCTACGAGCAGTACTTC. This codes for CASSFHLAELSYEQYF. The V call is TRBV28, the J call TRBJ2-7; no clear D. The germline V gene encodes CDR1 MDHEN and CDR2 SYDVKM. The CDR3 loop spans 16 amino acids. V was pared by 3 bases and J by 0 bases, with 15 bases between.